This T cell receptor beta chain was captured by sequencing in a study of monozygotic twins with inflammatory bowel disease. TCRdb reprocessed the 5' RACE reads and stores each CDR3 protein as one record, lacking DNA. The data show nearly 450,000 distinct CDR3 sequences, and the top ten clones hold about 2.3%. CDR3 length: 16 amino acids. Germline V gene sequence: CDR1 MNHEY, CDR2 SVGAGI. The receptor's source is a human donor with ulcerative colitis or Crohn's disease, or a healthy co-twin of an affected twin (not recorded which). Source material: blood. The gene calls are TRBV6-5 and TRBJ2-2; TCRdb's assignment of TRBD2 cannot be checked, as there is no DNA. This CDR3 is CASSYSLAGGTGELFF.